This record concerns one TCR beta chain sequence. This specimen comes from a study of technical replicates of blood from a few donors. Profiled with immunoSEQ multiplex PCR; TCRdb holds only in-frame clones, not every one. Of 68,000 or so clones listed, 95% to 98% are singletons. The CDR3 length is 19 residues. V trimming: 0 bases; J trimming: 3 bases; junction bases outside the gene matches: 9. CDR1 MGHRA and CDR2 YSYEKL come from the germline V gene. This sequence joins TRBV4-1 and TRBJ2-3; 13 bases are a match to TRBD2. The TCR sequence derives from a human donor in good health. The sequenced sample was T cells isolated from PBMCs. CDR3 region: CASSQEGGLAGVWTDTQYF. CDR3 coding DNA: TGCGCCAGCAGCCAAGAAGGCGGACTAGCGGGAGTGTGGACAGATACGCAGTATTTT.